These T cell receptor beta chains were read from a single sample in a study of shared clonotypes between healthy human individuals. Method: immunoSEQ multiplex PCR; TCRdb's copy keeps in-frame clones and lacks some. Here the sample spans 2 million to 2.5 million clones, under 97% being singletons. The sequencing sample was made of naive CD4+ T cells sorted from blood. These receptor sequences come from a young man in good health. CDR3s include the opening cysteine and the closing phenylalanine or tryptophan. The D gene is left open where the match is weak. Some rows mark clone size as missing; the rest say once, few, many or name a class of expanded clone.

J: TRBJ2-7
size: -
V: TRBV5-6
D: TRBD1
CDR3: CASSLRDRGREQYF
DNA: TGTGCCAGCAGCTTGAGGGACAGGGGGCGGGAGCAGTACTTC

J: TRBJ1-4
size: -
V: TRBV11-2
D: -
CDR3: CASSTQGGPNEKLFF
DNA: TGTGCCAGCAGCACACAGGGAGGACCTAATGAAAAACTGTTTTTT

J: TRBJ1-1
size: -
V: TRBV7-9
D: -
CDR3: CASSTKLNTEAFF
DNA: TGTGCCAGCAGCACGAAATTGAACACTGAAGCTTTCTTT

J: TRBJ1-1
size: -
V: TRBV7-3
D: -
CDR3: CASSVSSRGTEAFF
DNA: TGTGCCAGCAGCGTATCATCCAGGGGAACTGAAGCTTTCTTT

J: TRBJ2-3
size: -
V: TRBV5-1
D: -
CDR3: CASSGSGSGTDTQYF
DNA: TGCGCCAGCAGCGGAAGTGGGAGCGGCACAGATACGCAGTATTTT

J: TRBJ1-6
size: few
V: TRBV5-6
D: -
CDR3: CASSLRTGTVYNSPLHF
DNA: TGTGCCAGCAGCTTGCGGACGGGGACGGTCTATAATTCACCCCTCCACTTT

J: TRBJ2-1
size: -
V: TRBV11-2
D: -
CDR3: CASSLGAGLEQFF
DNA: TGTGCCAGCAGCTTAGGAGCAGGGCTGGAGCAGTTCTTC

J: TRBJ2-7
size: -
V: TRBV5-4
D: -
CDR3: CASSRDNRVEYF
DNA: TGTGCCAGCAGCCGGGACAACAGGGTGGAGTACTTC

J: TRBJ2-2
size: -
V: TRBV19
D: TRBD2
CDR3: CASLGGRNTGELFF
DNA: TGTGCCAGTCTGGGAGGGAGGAACACCGGGGAGCTGTTTTTT

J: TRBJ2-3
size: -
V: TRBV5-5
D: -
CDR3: CASSYLTGNLDTQYF
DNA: TGTGCCAGCAGCTACCTAACGGGTAACCTAGATACGCAGTATTTT

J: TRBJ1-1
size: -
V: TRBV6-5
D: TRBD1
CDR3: CASSSTGSTEAFF
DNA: TGTGCCAGCAGCTCGACAGGGAGCACTGAAGCTTTCTTT

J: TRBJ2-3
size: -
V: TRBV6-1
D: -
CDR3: CASRQSGGTDTQYF
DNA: TGTGCCAGCCGCCAATCGGGGGGCACAGATACGCAGTATTTT

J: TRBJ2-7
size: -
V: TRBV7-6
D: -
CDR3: CASSLGPGSYEQYF
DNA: TGTGCCAGCAGCTTAGGACCGGGCTCCTACGAGCAGTACTTC

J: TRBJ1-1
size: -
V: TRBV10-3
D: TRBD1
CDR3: CAIGQGDTEAFF
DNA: TGTGCCATCGGACAGGGGGACACTGAAGCTTTCTTT

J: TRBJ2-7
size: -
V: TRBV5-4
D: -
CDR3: CASSLGGKGQYF
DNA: TGTGCCAGCAGCTTGGGAGGGAAGGGGCAGTACTTC

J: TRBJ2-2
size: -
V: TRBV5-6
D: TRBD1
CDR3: CASSLTGANTGELFF
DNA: TGTGCCAGCAGCTTGACAGGGGCAAACACCGGGGAGCTGTTTTTT

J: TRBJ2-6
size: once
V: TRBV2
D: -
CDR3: CASSESSGANVLTF
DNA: TGTGCCAGCAGTGAAAGCTCTGGGGCCAACGTCCTGACTTTC